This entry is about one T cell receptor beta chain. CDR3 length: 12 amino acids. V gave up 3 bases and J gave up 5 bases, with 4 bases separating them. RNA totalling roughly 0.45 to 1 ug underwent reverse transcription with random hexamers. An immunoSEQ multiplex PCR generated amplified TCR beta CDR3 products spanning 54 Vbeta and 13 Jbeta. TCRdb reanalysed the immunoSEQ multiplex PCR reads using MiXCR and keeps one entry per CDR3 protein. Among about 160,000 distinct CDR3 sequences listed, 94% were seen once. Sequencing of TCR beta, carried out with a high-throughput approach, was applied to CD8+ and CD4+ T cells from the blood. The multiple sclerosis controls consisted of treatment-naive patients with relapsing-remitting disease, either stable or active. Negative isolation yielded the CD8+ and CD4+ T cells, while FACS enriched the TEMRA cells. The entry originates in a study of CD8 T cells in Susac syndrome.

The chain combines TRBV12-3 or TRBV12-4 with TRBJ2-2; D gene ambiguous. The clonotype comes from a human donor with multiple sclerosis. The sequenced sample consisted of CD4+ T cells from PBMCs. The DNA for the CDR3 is TGTGCCAGCAGTTTGGGGACCGGGGAGCTGTTTTTT. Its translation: CASSLGTGELFF.